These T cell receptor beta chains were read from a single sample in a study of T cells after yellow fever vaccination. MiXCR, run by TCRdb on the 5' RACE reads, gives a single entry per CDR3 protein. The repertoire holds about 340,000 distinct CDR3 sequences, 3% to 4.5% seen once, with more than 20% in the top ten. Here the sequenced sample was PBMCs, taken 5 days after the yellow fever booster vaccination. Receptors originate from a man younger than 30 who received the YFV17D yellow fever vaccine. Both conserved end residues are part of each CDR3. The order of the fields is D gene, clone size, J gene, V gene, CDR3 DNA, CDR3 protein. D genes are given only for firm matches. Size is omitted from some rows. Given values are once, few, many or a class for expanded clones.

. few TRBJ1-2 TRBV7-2 TGTGCCAGCAGCTTAGTGGCCGGGCGCGAGCGCAATGATGGCTACACCTTC CASSLVAGRERNDGYTF
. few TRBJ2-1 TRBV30 TGTGCCTGGAGTTTCACCTACAATGAGCAGTTCTTC CAWSFTYNEQFF
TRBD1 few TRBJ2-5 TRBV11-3 TGTGCCAGCAGCTCAGCTGACAGGGGCCAAGAGACCCAGTACTTC CASSSADRGQETQYF
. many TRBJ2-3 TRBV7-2 TGTGCCAGCAGCTTAGCGAGGGTCGCAGATACGCAGTATTTT CASSLARVADTQYF
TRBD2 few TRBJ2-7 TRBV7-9 TGTGCCAGCAGCTTGCGCGGGGGGAACGACGAGCAGTACTTC CASSLRGGNDEQYF
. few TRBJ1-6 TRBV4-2 TGTGCCAGCAGCCAAGCTAGGCACCTTAATAATTCACCCCTCCACTTT CASSQARHLNNSPLHF
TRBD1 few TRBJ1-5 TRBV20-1 TGCAGTGCTAGCTCGGACAGGACAAATCAGCCCCAGCATTTT CSASSDRTNQPQHF
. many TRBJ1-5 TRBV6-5 TGTGCCAGCAGTGGGGGGGGCAATCAGCCCCAGCATTTT CASSGGGNQPQHF
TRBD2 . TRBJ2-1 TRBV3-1 TGTGCCAGCAGCCTACTAGCGGGGGGGCCCGGTGAGCAGTTCTTC CASSLLAGGPGEQFF
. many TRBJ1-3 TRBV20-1 TGCAGTGCTATCACGCCGGGACCCTCCGGGGACACCATATATTTT CSAITPGPSGDTIYF
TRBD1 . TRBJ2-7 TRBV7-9 TGTGCCAGCAGCGGAAACAGGGGCCCCTACGAGCAGTACTTC CASSGNRGPYEQYF
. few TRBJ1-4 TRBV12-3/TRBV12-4 TGTGCCAGCAGTTTAGACCCCTCGGAAAAACTGTTTTTT CASSLDPSEKLFF
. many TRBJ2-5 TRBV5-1 TGCGCCAGCAGAGACTCCCAAGAGACCCAGTACTTC CASRDSQETQYF
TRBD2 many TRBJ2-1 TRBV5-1 TGCGCCAGCTTTCGGGGCGGGGGGGCCGACAATGAGCAGTTCTTC CASFRGGGADNEQFF
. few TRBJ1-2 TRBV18 TGTGCCAGCTCACACTCGATTGGCTACACCTTC CASSHSIGYTF
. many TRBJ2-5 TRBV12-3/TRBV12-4 TGTGCCAGCAGTTTCGCAGCGTCGGGGACCCAGTACTTC CASSFAASGTQYF
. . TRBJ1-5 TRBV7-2 TGTGCCAGCAGCTTAGAAAGTCGGCGCAATCAGCCCCAGCATTTT CASSLESRRNQPQHF
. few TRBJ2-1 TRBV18 TGTGCCAGCTCACAAAGGGGTAGCTCCTACAATGAGCAGTTCTTC CASSQRGSSYNEQFF
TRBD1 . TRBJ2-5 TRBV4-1 TGCGCCAGCAGCCAATCGCACAGGGGTATCATCCTGCAAGAGACCCAGTACTTC CASSQSHRGIILQETQYF
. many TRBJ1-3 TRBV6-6 TGTGCCAGCAGTTCACAGGGAATCTCTGGAAACACCATATATTTT CASSSQGISGNTIYF
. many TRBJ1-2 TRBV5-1 TGCGCCAGCAGAATAGACAGGTCTCTCGGCTACACCTTC CASRIDRSLGYTF
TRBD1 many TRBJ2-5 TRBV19 TGTGCCAGTAGTATCCGCCCGGGACAGCAAGAGACCCAGTACTTC CASSIRPGQQETQYF
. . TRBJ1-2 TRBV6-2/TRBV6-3 TGTGCCAGCAGCCTCACGTACAGAGTTGGCTACACCTTC CASSLTYRVGYTF
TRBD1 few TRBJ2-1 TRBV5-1 TGCGCCAGCAGCGCTCACCTACCGGGACAGGGGGTCAATGAGCAGTTCTTC CASSAHLPGQGVNEQFF
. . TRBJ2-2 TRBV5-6 TGTGCCAGCAGCCTGGGAGTCCCAAAACAGGGATGGGACACCGGGGAGCTGTTTTTT CASSLGVPKQGWDTGELFF
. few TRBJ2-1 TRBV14 TGTGCCAGCAGCCAACCCTTGGCGGGGCTTAAGTTCTTC CASSQPLAGLKFF
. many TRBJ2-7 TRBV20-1 TGCAGTGCTAGAGACCGGCGGGGGCTCTACGAGCAGTACTTC CSARDRRGLYEQYF
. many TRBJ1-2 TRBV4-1 TGCGCCAGCAGCCAAGCTAGGCGAAACTATGGCTACACCTTC CASSQARRNYGYTF
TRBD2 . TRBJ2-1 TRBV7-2 TGTGCCACCGGGCGGGGGAGCTCCTACAATGAGCAGTTCTTC CATGRGSSYNEQFF
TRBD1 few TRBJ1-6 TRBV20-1 TGCAGTGCTAGGACAGGGTGGAATTCACCCCTCCACTTT CSARTGWNSPLHF
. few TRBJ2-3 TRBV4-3 TGCGCCAGCAGCCAGGGTCTCTTAACAGATACGCAGTATTTT CASSQGLLTDTQYF